This TCR beta chain was identified during a study of OX40 agonist ivuxolimab in advanced cancers. Notes on the study in general: In a subset of nonresponders, normalized T-cell clonal expansion was also low.

The repertoire was sequenced with immunoSEQ multiplex PCR; TCRdb's copy has only in-frame clones and lacks some. Here the sample spans more than 50,000 clones, 70% to 90% being singletons. A note on this clone: As yet, its antigen is unknown.

Trimming stripped 4 bases from V and 3 bases from J, with 18 bases between. Germline assignment: CDR1 SGHVS and CDR2 FNYEAQ. There are 16 residues in the CDR3. The V call is TRBV7-6, the J call TRBJ1-1; a possible D gene is TRBD1 (5 bases). This TCR was sampled from an adult with an advanced solid tumor such as melanoma, head and neck, liver or kidney cancer. The specimen was CD4+ or CD8+ T cells sorted from blood, collected in a trial of the OX40 agonist ivuxolimab. CDR3 loop: CASSSSGRGGDTEAFF. For the CDR3, the DNA is TGTGCCAGCAGCTCCTCAGGGAGGGGAGGTGACACTGAAGCTTTCTTT.